This T cell receptor (beta chain) is from a study of cytomegalovirus exposure and HLA in healthy donors. Amplification used 60 Vbeta primers and 13 Jbeta primers. The method was immunoSEQ multiplex PCR; TCRdb's version includes in-frame clones alone and lacks a portion of them. Its clone listing holds 95,000 to 150,000 clones. Germline V CDR1 and CDR2: SEHNR, FQNEAQ (reference sequence). V shed 5 bases and J 2 bases; nucleotides not matched to a gene: 3. This CDR3 region has 14 residues. The V and J genes are TRBV7-9 and TRBJ1-5; 7 nucleotides line up with TRBD1. The clonotype comes from a man aged 25 to 40 in good health and CMV-seronegative. What was sequenced was PBMCs. CDR3 bases: TGTGCCAGCAGCCCCGACAGGGGCAATCAGCCCCAGCATTTT. This sequence encodes CASSPDRGNQPQHF.